This note documents a single T cell receptor beta chain sequence. The antigen it binds to is not known. Base quality data are lacking; no much larger clone is found one base away. TCRbeta CDR3 regions were amplified from genomic DNA by means of the immunoSEQ Assay, a bias-controlled multiplex PCR. From the authors' description of their analysis: The number of nucleated cells in each sample was estimated by amplification of reference gene primers within the assay. Sequence reads were collapsed and filtered to measure the absolute abundance of every unique TCRbeta CDR3 rearrangement. For each sample, productive Simpson clonality was calculated by taking the square root of Simpson's diversity index across productive rearrangements. TCRdb took this table from immuneACCESS and kept in-frame rearrangements with V and J called. Such tables lack part of the clones; where checked against another copy, unresolved V genes explain under half of the gap, and the rest is unexplained. D and trimming were read from the DNA, whereas the V and J calls and clone size are those reported in that table. The sample table records a few hundred thousand clones; 87% of these occur just once. The ten largest clones add up to approximately 5% of the sample.

Enrolling through a virtual design, the prospective study's participants ranged in age from roughly 18 to 89 years and lived across roughly 23 United States geographic areas. To assign participants to cohorts, the prospective study relied on clinical history that participants themselves reported in a screening survey and a study questionnaire. Recovered participants in ImmuneRACE Cohort 3 were defined as having two consecutive negative NP/OP PCR tests, clearance from a healthcare professional, or resolution of symptoms. Each participant in the prospective study had whole blood, serum and a nasopharyngeal or oropharyngeal swab collected by mobile phlebotomists. Prospective study participants could optionally give additional blood draws and questionnaires over an approximately two-month period. Before DNA extraction, blood samples from the prospective study were shipped at room temperature or frozen.

This record comes from a study of blood T cell repertoires in COVID-19 (dated by TCRdb to about 2020). Study-wide context: Collaborator samples came from the United States, Italy and Spain and covered acute and convalescent phases of COVID-19. The prospective study material was composed of cDNA or gDNA derived from T cells, B-cell-depleted T cells, or PBMCs. Subjects who had been exposed to COVID-19, were actively infected with it, or had recovered from it provided the deeply sampled blood TCRbeta repertoires that made up the dataset. A freely available public database, intended as a resource for researchers studying the immune response to SARS-CoV-2, is where the repertoires were released. Samples were obtained from the ongoing ImmuneRACE study (first 160 participants) and from about 1,300 subjects provided by 6 global collaborators. A de-identified subject ID, COVID-19 status, age in years and sex were almost always included in the sample metadata. Where available, HLA class I and class II types were obtained from metadata supplied by the sample provider rather than from assay-based typing. What the research found in general, with its limitations: The quantity of clinical and demographic metadata differed by source and by participant and was supplied without curation.

The TCR originated in a woman in her twenties or thirties who had recovered from COVID-19. Sequenced: PBMCs or T cells enriched from blood (not recorded which).

Read as DNA, the sequence is TGTGCCAGCAGCTTCACCGGGACAGGGGTAGAAAAACTGTTTTTT. Its protein reads: CASSFTGTGVEKLFF. The chain employs TRBV5-8 and TRBJ1-4; TRBD1 agrees with 10 junctional bases. There are 15 amino acids in the CDR3, from cysteine to phenylalanine inclusive. This entry keeps only the CDR3 DNA: 45 bases, framed from base 1. The V end gives up 2 bases and the J end 8 bases, leaving 6 bases in the junction not matched to a gene. From the germline V gene, CDR1 is SGHTS and CDR2 is YDEGEE.